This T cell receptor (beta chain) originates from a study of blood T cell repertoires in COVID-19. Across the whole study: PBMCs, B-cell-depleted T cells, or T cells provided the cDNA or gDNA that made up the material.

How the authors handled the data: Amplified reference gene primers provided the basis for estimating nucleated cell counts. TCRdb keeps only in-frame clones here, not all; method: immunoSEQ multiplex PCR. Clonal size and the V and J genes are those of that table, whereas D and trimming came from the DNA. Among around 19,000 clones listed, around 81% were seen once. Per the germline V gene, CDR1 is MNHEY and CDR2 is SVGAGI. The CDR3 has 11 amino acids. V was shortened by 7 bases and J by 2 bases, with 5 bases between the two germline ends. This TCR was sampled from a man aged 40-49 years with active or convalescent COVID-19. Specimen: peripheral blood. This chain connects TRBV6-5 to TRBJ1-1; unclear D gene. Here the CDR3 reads CASIVNTEAFF. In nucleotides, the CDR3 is TGTGCCAGCATCGTAAACACTGAAGCTTTCTTT.